This T cell receptor beta chain emerged from a study of T-cell reconstitution after alpha-beta-depleted transplantation in children. Losses at the gene ends were 2 bases for V and 0 bases for J; bases not matched to a gene: 8. The CDR3 loop spans 19 amino acids. This clonotype was recorded a few times. TCRbeta library construction was performed incorporating unique molecular identifiers. One entry per CDR3 protein results from TCRdb running MiXCR on the PCR reads. The table lists roughly 500,000 distinct CDR3 sequences, approximately 12% of them singletons. The TCR sequence derives from a human donor who donated a stem cell graft to a child with combined immunodeficiency. The sample here was PBMCs from the stem cell graft donor, taken from the stem cell graft. The chain couples TRBV12-3 or TRBV12-4 to TRBJ2-1; 12 positions match TRBD2. In nucleotides, the CDR3 is TGTGCCAGCAGTTTACTAGCGGGGGGGTTACGGAGCTCCTACAATGAGCAGTTCTTC. Residues: CASSLLAGGLRSSYNEQFF.